The clone carrying this TCR beta chain was counted a few times. Construction of the TCRbeta library involved unique molecular identifiers. TCRdb used MiXCR to reprocess the PCR reads, holding one entry per CDR3 protein. The sample includes just over 350,000 distinct CDR3 sequences, about an eighth of them seen just once. This record comes from a study of T-cell reconstitution after alpha-beta-depleted transplantation in children. Trimming took 3 bases from V and 6 from J; bases not matched to a gene: 9. Germline-derived CDR1 and CDR2 are DFQATT and SNEGSKA (reference sequence). The CDR3 runs to 16 residues.

The V call is TRBV20-1, the J call TRBJ2-3; 13 nucleotides match TRBD2. This receptor was obtained from a human donor who donated a stem cell graft to a child with Fanconi anemia. Here the sequenced sample was PBMCs, taken from the stem cell graft. CDR3 residues: CSASGRLAGGVDTQYF. CDR3 bases: TGCAGTGCTAGCGGTCGACTAGCGGGGGGAGTGGATACGCAGTATTTT.